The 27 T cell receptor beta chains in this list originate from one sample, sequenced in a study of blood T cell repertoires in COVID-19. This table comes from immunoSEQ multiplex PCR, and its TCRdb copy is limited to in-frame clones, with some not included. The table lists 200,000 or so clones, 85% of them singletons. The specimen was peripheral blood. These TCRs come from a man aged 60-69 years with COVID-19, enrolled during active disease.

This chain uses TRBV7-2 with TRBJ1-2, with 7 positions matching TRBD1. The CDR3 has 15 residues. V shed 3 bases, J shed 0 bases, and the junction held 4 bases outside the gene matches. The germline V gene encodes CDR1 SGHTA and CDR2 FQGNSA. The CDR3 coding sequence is TGTGCCAGCAGCTTCCAACAGGGGTCTAACTATGGCTACACCTTC. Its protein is CASSFQQGSNYGYTF.

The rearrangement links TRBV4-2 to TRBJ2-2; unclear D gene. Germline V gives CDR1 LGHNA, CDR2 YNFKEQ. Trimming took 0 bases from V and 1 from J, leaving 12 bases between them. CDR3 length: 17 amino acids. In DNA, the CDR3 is TGTGCCAGCAGCCAAGATCAATACATGCAGAACACCGGGGAGCTGTTTTTT. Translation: CASSQDQYMQNTGELFF.

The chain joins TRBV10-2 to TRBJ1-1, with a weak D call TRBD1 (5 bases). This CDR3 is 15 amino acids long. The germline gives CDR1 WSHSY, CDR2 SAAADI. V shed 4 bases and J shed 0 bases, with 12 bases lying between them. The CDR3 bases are TGCGCCAGCAGTGCCCCGGACAAACTGAACACTGAAGCTTTCTTT. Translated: CASSAPDKLNTEAFF.

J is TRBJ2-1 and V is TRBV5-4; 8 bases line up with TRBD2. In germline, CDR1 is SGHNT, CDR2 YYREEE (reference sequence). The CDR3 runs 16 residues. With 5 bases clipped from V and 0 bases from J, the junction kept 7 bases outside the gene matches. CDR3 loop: CASRSGTRSSYNEQFF. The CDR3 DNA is TGTGCCAGCAGATCCGGGACTAGGAGCTCCTACAATGAGCAGTTCTTC.

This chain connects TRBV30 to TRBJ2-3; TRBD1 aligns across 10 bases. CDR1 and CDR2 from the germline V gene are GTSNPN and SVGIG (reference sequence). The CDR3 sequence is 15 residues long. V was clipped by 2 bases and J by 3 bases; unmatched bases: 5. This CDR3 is CAWSPGTGETDTQYF. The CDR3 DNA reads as TGTGCCTGGAGTCCCGGGACAGGGGAGACAGATACGCAGTATTTT.

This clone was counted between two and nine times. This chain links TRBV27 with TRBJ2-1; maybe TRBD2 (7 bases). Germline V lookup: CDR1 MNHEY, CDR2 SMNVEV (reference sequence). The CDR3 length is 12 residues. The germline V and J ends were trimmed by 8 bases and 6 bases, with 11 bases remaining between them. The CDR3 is CASGRGFNEQFF. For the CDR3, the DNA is TGTGCCAGCGGGAGGGGGTTCAATGAGCAGTTCTTC.

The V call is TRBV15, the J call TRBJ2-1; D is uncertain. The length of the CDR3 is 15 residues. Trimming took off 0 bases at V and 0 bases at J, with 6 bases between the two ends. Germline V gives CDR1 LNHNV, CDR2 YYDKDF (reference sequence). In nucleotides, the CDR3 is TGTGCCACCAGCAGAGACGTTAGCTCCTACAATGAGCAGTTCTTC. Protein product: CATSRDVSSYNEQFF.

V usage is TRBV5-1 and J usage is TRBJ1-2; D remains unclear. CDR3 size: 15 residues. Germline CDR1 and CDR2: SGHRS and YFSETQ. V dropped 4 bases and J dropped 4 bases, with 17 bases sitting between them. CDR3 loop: CASSPGGELVYGYTF. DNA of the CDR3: TGCGCCAGCAGCCCAGGCGGGGAATTGGTCTATGGCTACACCTTC.

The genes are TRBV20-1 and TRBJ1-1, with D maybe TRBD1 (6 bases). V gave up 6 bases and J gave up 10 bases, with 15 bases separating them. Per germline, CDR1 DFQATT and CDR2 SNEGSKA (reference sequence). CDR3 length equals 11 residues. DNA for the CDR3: TGCAGTGCCCTGGGACACTTTGCAGCTTTCTTT. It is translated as CSALGHFAAFF.

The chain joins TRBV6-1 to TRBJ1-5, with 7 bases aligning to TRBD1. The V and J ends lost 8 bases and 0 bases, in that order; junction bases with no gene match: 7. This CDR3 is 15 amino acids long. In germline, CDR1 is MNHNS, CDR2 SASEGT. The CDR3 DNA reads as TGTGCCAGCCAAAGGGACAGCTATAGCAATCAGCCCCAGCATTTT. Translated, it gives CASQRDSYSNQPQHF.

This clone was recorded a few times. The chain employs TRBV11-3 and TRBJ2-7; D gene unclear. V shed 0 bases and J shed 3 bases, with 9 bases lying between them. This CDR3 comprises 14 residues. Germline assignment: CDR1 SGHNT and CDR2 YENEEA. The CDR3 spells CASSLEGANYEQYF. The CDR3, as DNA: TGTGCCAGCAGCTTAGAAGGAGCTAACTACGAGCAGTACTTC.

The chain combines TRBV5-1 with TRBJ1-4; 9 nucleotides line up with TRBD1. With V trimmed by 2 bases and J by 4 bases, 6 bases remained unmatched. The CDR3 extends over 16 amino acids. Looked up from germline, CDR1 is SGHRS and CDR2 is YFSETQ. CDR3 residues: CASSFSPGQGNEKLFF. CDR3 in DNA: TGCGCCAGCAGCTTTTCTCCGGGACAGGGTAATGAAAAACTGTTTTTT.

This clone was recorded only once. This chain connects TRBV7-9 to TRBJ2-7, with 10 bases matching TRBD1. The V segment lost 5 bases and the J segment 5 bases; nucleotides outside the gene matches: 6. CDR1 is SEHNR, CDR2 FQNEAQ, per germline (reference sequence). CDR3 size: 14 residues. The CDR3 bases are TGTGCCAGCAGCCCGGGACAGGGGACACACGAGCAGTACTTC. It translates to CASSPGQGTHEQYF. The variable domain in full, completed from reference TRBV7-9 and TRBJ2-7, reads DTGVSQNPRHKITKRGQNVTFRCDPISEHNRLYWYRQTLGQGPEFLTYFQNEAQLEKSRLLSDRFSAERPKGSFSTLEIQRTEQGDSAMYLCASSPGQGTHEQYFGPGTRLTVT.

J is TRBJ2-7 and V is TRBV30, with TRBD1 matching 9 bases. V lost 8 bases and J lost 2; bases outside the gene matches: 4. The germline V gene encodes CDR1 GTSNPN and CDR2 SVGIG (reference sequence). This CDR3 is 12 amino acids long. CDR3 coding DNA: TGTGCCCTGGGACAGGGCCCCTACGAGCAGTACTTC. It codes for CALGQGPYEQYF.

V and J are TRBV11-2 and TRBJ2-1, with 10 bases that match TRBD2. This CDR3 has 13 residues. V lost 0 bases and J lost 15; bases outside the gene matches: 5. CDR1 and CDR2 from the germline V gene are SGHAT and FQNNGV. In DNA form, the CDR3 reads TGTGCCAGCAGCTTAGAACTAGCGGGAAATAGGTTCTTC. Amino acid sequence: CASSLELAGNRFF.

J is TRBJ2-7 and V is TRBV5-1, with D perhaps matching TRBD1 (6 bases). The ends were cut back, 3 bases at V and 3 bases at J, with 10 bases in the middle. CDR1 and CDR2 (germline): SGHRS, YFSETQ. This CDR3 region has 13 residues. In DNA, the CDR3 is TGCGCCAGCAGCTGGGAGACAGGCTACGAGCAGTACTTC. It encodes CASSWETGYEQYF. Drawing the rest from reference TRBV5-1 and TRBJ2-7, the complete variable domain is KAGVTQTPRYLIKTRGQQVTLSCSPISGHRSVSWYQQTPGQGLQFLFEYFSETQRNKGNFPGRFSGRQFSNSRSEMNVSTLELGDSALYLCASSWETGYEQYFGPGTRLTVT.

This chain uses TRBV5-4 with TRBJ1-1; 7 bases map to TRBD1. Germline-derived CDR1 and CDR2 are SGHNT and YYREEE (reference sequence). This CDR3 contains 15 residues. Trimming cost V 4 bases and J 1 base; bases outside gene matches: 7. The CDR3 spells CASSRTGQKNTEAFF. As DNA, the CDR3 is TGTGCCAGCAGCCGCACGGGACAGAAGAACACTGAAGCTTTCTTT.

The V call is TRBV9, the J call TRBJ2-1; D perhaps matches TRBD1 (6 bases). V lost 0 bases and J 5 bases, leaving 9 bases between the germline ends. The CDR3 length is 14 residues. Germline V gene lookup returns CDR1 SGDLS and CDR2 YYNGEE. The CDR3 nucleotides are TGTGCCAGCAGCGTAGGACAGGTGAACAATGAGCAGTTCTTC. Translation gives CASSVGQVNNEQFF.

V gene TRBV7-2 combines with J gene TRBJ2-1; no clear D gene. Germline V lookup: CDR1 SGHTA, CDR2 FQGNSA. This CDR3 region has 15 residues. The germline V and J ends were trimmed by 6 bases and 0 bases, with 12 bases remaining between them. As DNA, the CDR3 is TGTGCCAGCAGATATTCACAGAGCTCCTACAATGAGCAGTTCTTC. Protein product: CASRYSQSSYNEQFF.

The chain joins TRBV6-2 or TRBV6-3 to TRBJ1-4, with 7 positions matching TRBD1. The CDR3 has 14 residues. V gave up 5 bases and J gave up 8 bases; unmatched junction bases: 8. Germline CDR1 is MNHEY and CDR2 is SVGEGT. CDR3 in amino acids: CASSIGTASEKLFF. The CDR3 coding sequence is TGTGCCAGCAGTATTGGGACAGCCTCGGAAAAACTGTTTTTT.

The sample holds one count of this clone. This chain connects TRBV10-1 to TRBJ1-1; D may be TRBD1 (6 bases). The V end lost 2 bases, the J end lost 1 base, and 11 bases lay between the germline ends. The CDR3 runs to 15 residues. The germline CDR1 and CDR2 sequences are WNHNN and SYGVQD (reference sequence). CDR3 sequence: CASSEKGVPNTEAFF. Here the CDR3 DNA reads TGCGCCAGCAGTGAGAAGGGGGTACCGAACACTGAAGCTTTCTTT.

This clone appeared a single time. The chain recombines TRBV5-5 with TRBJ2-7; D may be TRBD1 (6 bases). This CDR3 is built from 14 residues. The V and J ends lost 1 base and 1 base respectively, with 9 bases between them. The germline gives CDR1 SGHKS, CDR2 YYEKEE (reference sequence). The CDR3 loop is CASSLSRGSYEQYF. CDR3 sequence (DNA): TGTGCCAGCAGCTTGAGTAGGGGGTCCTACGAGCAGTACTTC.

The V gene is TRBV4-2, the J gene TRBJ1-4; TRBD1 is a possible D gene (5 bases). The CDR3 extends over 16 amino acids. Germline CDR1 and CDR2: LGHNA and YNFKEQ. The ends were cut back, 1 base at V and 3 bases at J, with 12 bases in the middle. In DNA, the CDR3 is TGTGCCAGCAGCCAAGTGGTCAGGGAAGCTAATGAAAAACTGTTTTTT. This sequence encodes CASSQVVREANEKLFF.

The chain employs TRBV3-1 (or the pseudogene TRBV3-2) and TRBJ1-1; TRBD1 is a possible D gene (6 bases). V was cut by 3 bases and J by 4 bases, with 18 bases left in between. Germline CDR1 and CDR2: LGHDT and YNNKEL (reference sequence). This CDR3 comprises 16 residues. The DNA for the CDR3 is TGTGCCAGCAGCCAGTCTGGGGCAGGGGCGGGCACTGAAGCTTTCTTT. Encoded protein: CASSQSGAGAGTEAFF.

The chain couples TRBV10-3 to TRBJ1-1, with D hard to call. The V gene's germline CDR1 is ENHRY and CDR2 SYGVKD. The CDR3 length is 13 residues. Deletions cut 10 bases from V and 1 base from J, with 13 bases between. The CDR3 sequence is CATTLAGNTEAFF. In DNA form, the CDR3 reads TGTGCCACAACCTTGGCAGGGAACACTGAAGCTTTCTTT.

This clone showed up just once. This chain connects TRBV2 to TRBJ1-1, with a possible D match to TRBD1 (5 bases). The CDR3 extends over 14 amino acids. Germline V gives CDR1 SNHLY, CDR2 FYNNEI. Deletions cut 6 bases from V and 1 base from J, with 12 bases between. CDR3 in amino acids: CASSLDGGNTEAFF. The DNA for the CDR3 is TGTGCCAGCAGCCTGGACGGGGGGAACACTGAAGCTTTCTTT. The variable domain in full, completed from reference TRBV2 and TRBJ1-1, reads EPEVTQTPSHQVTQMGQEVILRCVPISNHLYFYWYRQILGQKVEFLVSFYNNEISEKSEIFDDQFSVERPDGSNFTLKIRSTKLEDSAMYFCASSLDGGNTEAFFGQGTRLTVV.

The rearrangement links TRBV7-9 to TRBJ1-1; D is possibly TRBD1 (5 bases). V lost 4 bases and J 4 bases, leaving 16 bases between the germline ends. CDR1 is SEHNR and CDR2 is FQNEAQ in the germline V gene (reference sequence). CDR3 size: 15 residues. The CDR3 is CASSSLASRGTEAFF. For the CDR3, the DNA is TGTGCCAGCAGCTCACTGGCATCAAGGGGCACTGAAGCTTTCTTT.